The next 16 T cell receptor beta chains were all read from a single sample in a study of CD8+CD57+ T cells in acquired aplastic anemia. Genomic DNA, the template, was used for profiling of the TCR beta VDJ and CDR3. In TCRdb, the reads were re-called with MiXCR into one record per CDR3 protein. The sample holds more than 45,000 distinct CDR3 sequences; around 73% are singletons and the top ten take 34%. Sequenced material: sorted CD4+, CD8+, or CD8+CD57+ T cells (not recorded which) from PBMCs. The receptor source for this set is a human donor in good health, serving as a control.

V gene TRBV29-1 combines with J gene TRBJ1-4, with a tentative D call TRBD1 (5 bases). V was pared by 5 bases and J by 6 bases, with 16 bases between. This CDR3 is built from 14 residues. Germline CDR1 and CDR2: SQVTM and ANQGSEA. The CDR3 region has the DNA TGCAGCGTTAAGCCGGGACCTTTGGATGAAAAACTGTTTTTT. Its protein is CSVKPGPLDEKLFF.

The chain links TRBV7-8 to TRBJ2-3, with D possibly called TRBD1 or TRBD2 (5 bases each). This CDR3 spans 13 amino acids. The V and J ends lost 5 bases and 6 bases respectively, with 12 bases between them. In germline, CDR1 is SGHVS, CDR2 FQNEAQ. CDR3 amino acids: CASSQGSGDTQYF. Written as DNA, the CDR3 is TGTGCCAGCAGCCAGGGATCGGGGGATACGCAGTATTTT.

The gene calls are TRBV20-1 and TRBJ1-1; D is unresolved. The V gene's germline CDR1 is DFQATT and CDR2 SNEGSKA (reference sequence). V was clipped by 6 bases and J by 0 bases, with 14 bases between them. The CDR3 has 14 residues. DNA of the CDR3: TGCAGTGCAGACATCGGGGAGATGAACACTGAAGCTTTCTTT. Protein: CSADIGEMNTEAFF.

There are many counts of this clonotype. This rearrangement joins TRBV5-1 to TRBJ1-1; tentative D call: TRBD1 (6 bases). CDR1 is SGHRS and CDR2 is YFSETQ in the germline V gene. Between the trimmed V and J ends, which lost 1 base and 5 bases, there was a span of 15 bases. The CDR3 spans 15 residues. DNA of the CDR3: TGCGCCAGCAGCTTGTCGCCGGCAGGGGTGACTGAAGCTTTCTTT. Protein product: CASSLSPAGVTEAFF.

Here the CDR3 reads CSGTGGRTDTQYF. CDR3 in DNA: TGCAGCGGAACAGGGGGCCGCACAGATACGCAGTATTTT. The V and J genes are TRBV29-1 and TRBJ2-3; 9 bases match TRBD1. Trimming removed 7 bases from V and 1 base from J; junction bases left unmatched: 3. CDR3 length: 13 amino acids. Germline-derived CDR1 and CDR2 are SQVTM and ANQGSEA.

The J gene is TRBJ1-5, the V gene TRBV20-1; D is unclear. The CDR3 has 13 amino acids. Per germline, CDR1 DFQATT and CDR2 SNEGSKA (reference sequence). V lost 7 bases and J lost 5, with 15 bases in between. CDR3 sequence reads: CSVRQARHQPQHF. In DNA form, the CDR3 reads TGCAGTGTACGGCAGGCACGGCATCAGCCCCAGCATTTT.

Turning to this clonotype: No conserved phenylalanine or tryptophan ends this CDR3, so it is likely a read error. The J gene is TRBJ2-5, the V gene TRBV20-1; no clear D. CDR1 DFQATT and CDR2 SNEGSKA come from the germline V gene (reference sequence). This CDR3 contains 14 residues. The ends were cut back, 0 bases at V and 1 base at J, with 9 bases in the middle. The CDR3 DNA reads TGCAGTGCTAGAGATCAGGACGGCCAAGAGACCCAGTACCTC. Protein sequence: CSARDQDGQETQYL.

The V gene is TRBV10-3, the J gene TRBJ1-5, with D uncertain. The CDR3 totals 13 residues. Germline V gene sequence: CDR1 ENHRY, CDR2 SYGVKD. The V end was cut by 2 bases, the J end by 4 bases, with 6 bases between. In DNA, the CDR3 is TGTGCCATCAGTGAGGGCCTTAATCAGCCCCAGCATTTT. It encodes CAISEGLNQPQHF.

The V and J genes are TRBV7-6 and TRBJ2-3; D not certain. The V gene lost 1 base and the J gene lost 4 bases, with 12 bases spanning the gap. The CDR3 is 15 residues long. Germline V gene sequence: CDR1 SGHVS, CDR2 FNYEAQ. CDR3 loop: CASSLVAGQSDTQYF. The CDR3 DNA reads as TGTGCCAGCAGCTTAGTGGCAGGCCAGTCAGATACGCAGTATTTT. Full variable domain (remainder filled in from reference TRBV7-6 and TRBJ2-3): GAGVSQSPRYKVTKRGQDVALRCDPISGHVSLYWYRQALGQGPEFLTYFNYEAQQDKSGLPNDRFSAERPEGSISTLTIQRTEQRDSAMYRCASSLVAGQSDTQYFGPGTRLTVL.

This clonotype came up a few times. The CDR3 sequence: CASSSLSRSGYTF. The CDR3 bases are TGTGCCAGCAGCTCCCTGAGTCGTTCTGGCTACACCTTC. The V gene is TRBV6-1, the J gene TRBJ1-2; D remains ambiguous. V lost 6 bases and J 7 bases, leaving 15 bases between the germline ends. This CDR3 has 13 amino acids. Germline V lookup: CDR1 MNHNS, CDR2 SASEGT.

J is TRBJ1-4 and V is TRBV25-1; no firm D call. Germline V lookup: CDR1 MGHDK, CDR2 SYGVNS. This CDR3 contains 14 residues. Trimming pared 3 bases from V and 7 bases from J, leaving 12 bases between. The CDR3 loop is CASSDRTTVEKLFF. The CDR3 DNA is TGTGCCAGCAGTGACAGGACTACCGTTGAAAAACTGTTTTTT.

This clonotype was counted many times. The J gene is TRBJ2-1, the V gene TRBV20-1; no firm D call. V was shortened by 6 bases and J by 7 bases, with 10 bases between the two germline ends. The CDR3 covers 11 residues. Germline values: CDR1 DFQATT, CDR2 SNEGSKA (reference sequence). The chain's CDR3 is CSAVEVNEQFF. The CDR3 DNA is TGCAGTGCCGTCGAGGTAAATGAGCAGTTCTTC.

This sequence joins TRBV25-1 and TRBJ1-1, with a possible D match to TRBD1 (5 bases). Germline lookup yields CDR1 MGHDK and CDR2 SYGVNS. Trimming took off 8 bases at V and 1 base at J, with 17 bases between the two ends. CDR3 length equals 15 residues. In DNA, the CDR3 is TGTGCCAGCGTTGACCGGTGGGGCACGAACACTGAAGCTTTCTTT. It is translated as CASVDRWGTNTEAFF. Using reference TRBV25-1 and TRBJ1-1 for the parts outside the CDR3, the full variable domain is EADIYQTPRYLVIGTGKKITLECSQTMGHDKMYWYQQDPGMELHLIHYSYGVNSTEKGDLSSESTVSRIRTEHFPLTLESARPSHTSQYLCASVDRWGTNTEAFFGQGTRLTVV.

The rearrangement joins TRBV2 to TRBJ1-3; D not resolved. Germline assignment: CDR1 SNHLY and CDR2 FYNNEI. There are 13 residues in the CDR3. Trimming took off 5 bases at V and 2 bases at J, with 7 bases between the two ends. The CDR3 sequence is CASSPPTGNTIYF. The CDR3 DNA sequence: TGTGCCAGCAGTCCCCCGACTGGAAACACCATATATTTT.

This chain links TRBV20-1 with TRBJ1-1, with TRBD1 identical over 7 bases. J was trimmed by 2 bases and V by 1 base; bases with no gene match: 4. The CDR3 length is 14 residues. Germline CDR1 is DFQATT and CDR2 is SNEGSKA (reference sequence). CDR3 loop: CSARVEGANTEAFF. For the CDR3, the DNA is TGCAGTGCTAGAGTGGAGGGGGCAAACACTGAAGCTTTCTTT.

This clonotype was recorded once. The chain joins TRBV29-1 to TRBJ2-7; 12 nucleotides line up with TRBD2. V shed 5 bases and J 3 bases; nucleotides not matched to a gene: 8. The CDR3 is 15 residues long. From germline, CDR1 is SQVTM and CDR2 ANQGSEA. The CDR3 DNA follows: TGCAGCGTTATGACTAGCGGGAGTGGCCTCTACGAGCAGTACTTC. The encoded protein is CSVMTSGSGLYEQYF.